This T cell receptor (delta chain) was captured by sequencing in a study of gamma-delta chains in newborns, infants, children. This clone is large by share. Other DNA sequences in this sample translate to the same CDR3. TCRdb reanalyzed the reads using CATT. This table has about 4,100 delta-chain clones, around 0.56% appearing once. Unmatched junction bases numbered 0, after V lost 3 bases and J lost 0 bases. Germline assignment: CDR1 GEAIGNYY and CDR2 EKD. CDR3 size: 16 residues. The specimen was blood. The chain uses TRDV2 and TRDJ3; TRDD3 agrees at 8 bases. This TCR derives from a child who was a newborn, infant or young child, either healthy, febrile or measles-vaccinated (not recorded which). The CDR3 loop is CACDGIRSWDTRQMFF. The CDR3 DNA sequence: TGTGCCTGTGACGGGATACGCTCCTGGGACACCCGACAGATGTTTTTC.